The T cell receptor beta chain under discussion was sequenced for a study of human T cells and chemical hapten exposure. Study information: Sensitization applied 2% DPC to around 2 cm by around 2 cm of upper inner arm skin. Study results and caveats: Donors in the study had alopecia, meaning their immune response may differ from healthy people's.

The CDR3 contains 16 residues. V shed 0 bases and J shed 0 bases, with 10 bases lying between them. The germline CDR1 and CDR2 sequences are SGDLS and YYNGEE. Using its own MiXCR run on the RACE reads, TCRdb lists one record per CDR3 protein. Of about 380,000 distinct CDR3 sequences in the sample, more than 5% are singletons; the top ten hold 5% to 6%. As to time point: patch test 2, 6 weeks after DPC sensitization. Noted treatment: therapeutic diphenylcyclopropenone sensitization with weekly scalp DPC. This clonotype was observed at least ten times. Its antigen is unknown. This chain links TRBV9 with TRBJ1-3; D gene unclear. The sample here was whole blood, taken in connection with sensitization to the hapten diphenylcyclopropenone (DPC). The source of this sequence is a woman between 18 and 29 years old with alopecia areata. Some clones in this sample may be carry-over from other donors' samples. The CDR3 here is CASSVGTSSSGNTIYF. In DNA form, the CDR3 reads TGTGCCAGCAGCGTAGGGACGTCTAGCTCTGGAAACACCATATATTTT.